This T cell receptor beta chain was found in a study of regulatory T cells in long-lasting Graves disease (dated by TCRdb to about 2021). Context from the whole study: In the newly diagnosed Graves' disease group, patients had been taking antithyroid drugs for less than 3 months. The study took place in China and was registered as a clinical trial. Patients with persistent Graves' disease were compared with patients with newly diagnosed Graves' disease using TCR sequencing and RNA sequencing of peripheral blood. A total of about 35 samples underwent TCR sequencing, from 13 patients with persistent Graves' disease and approximately 20 patients with newly diagnosed Graves' disease. Broader findings and caveats from the paper: Lower TCR Shannon entropy and fewer highly expanded clones were observed in persistent Graves' disease patients than in newly diagnosed patients, which suggested clonal expansion. More public clonotypes were shared among persistent patients (about 2,800) than among newly diagnosed patients (966). Peripheral blood alone was examined, since thyroid tissue, which constituted the primary lesion, could not be accessed. As a limitation, the authors acknowledged that the small sample size may reduce accuracy. Sequencing and analysis were restricted to the TCR beta chain. TRBV28, TRBJ1-2 and TRBJ2-5 were preferentially used in persistent disease, while TRBV20-1 and TRBJ2-1 were favored in newly diagnosed disease.

What the time point label conveys for this sample: newly diagnosed GD, antithyroid drugs for less than 3 months. For both TCR sequencing and RNA sequencing, RNA was extracted from PBMCs using TRIzol. The diagnosis of Graves' disease was made according to American Thyroid Association guidelines. The patients came from an endocrinology department in Xi'an, China. Each patient gave roughly 8.4 milliliters of peripheral blood, collected in an EDTA anticoagulant tube. Ficoll Paque Plus density gradient separation was used to isolate PBMCs, and no further T cell sorting was performed. An Agilent 2100 Bioanalyzer and agarose gel were used to assess RNA quality, and a NanoDrop 2000 was used to measure RNA concentration. A note on this clonotype: What antigen it recognizes has not been identified. Per-base qualities were not stored, and no clone one base away is much larger.

Receptor amplification or capture employed multiplex PCR. TCRdb names Illumina HiSeq 4000 as the instrument used. iRepertoire HTBI primers and Arm-PCR amplification of CDR3 regions were used to construct TCR beta libraries. PCR products were gel purified before sequencing. On the authors' methods: Gene usage analysis of CDR3 amino acid clonotypes used the 55 to 65 TRBV and around 14 TRBJ segments found across samples. Filtered high-quality paired reads were merged into contigs using COPE and FqMerger. BLAST was used to align contigs to IMGT TRBV, TRBD and TRBJ reference genes, and CDR3 was defined according to IMGT. Highly expanded clones were defined as clonotypes with a frequency above 0.1%. Shannon entropy served as the measure of repertoire diversity, while the Gini coefficient captured V-J evenness. A clonotype was considered public if more than one individual shared it. TCRdb cleaned the public reads at Q25 with fastp, built clones with MiXCR and kept in-frame beta chains. Identical CDR3 protein sequences are pooled into one entry, listed with their most common genes and DNA. The V and J calls, along with clone size, are taken from TCRdb and not from the paper's own processing. The sample profile shows 360,000 or so distinct CDR3 sequences; around 15% of them were found once. Of the sample, around 27% is held by the ten largest clones.

Germline trimming amounts to 3 bases on V and 3 bases on J, with 5 as the count of junction bases outside the gene matches. Sequences SGHRS (CDR1) and YFSETQ (CDR2) are obtained from the germline V gene. Reading from cysteine to phenylalanine, the CDR3 counts 14 amino acids. The CDR3 DNA has 42 bases and is translated from base 1. These data are also associated with another study on T cells in Graves' hyperthyroidism and ophthalmopathy. As described in the second report: Graves' hyperthyroidism was defined as stable when no progression to ophthalmopathy occurred over 18 months of follow-up. The hyperthyroidism patients were between 18 and 65 years old and newly diagnosed, with a disease duration of less than 2 months. Any patient with an uncontrolled infection, another autoimmune disease, pregnancy or lactation was excluded. Diagnoses relied on clinical symptoms, serum thyroxine and TRAb, thyroid ultrasound and orbital computed tomography. The TCR CDR3 was subjected to a first round of RT-PCR using the HTBI primer set and the Qiagen OneStep RT-PCR kit. Most expanded thyroid clonotypes (frequency above 0.001) were also found in blood, which suggests that blood repertoires may mirror thyroid immune responses. A 13 V-J signature model separated ophthalmopathy from stable hyperthyroidism, with about 90% sensitivity and about 81% specificity in cross-validation and 80%/75% in testing. In validation, the model predicted progression to ophthalmopathy a median of approximately 6.3 months before onset, with roughly 71% sensitivity and 72.22% specificity. To identify distinguishing TCR V-J signatures, a discovery cohort of 90 to 100 patients was used, comprising 40 to 45 with Graves' ophthalmopathy and around 57 with stable Graves' hyperthyroidism. Prospective prediction of ophthalmopathy was tested in an independent validation cohort consisting of under 20 hyperthyroidism patients and some 15 patients who later progressed to ophthalmopathy. The approximately 98 discovery patients were randomly divided into training and test sets at a 7:3 ratio. In several Graves' hyperthyroidism patients, the study also compared T-cell repertoires from thyroid tissue with T-cell repertoires from blood. After sampling, hyperthyroidism patients received methimazole starting at 30 mg daily, and ophthalmopathy patients received high-dose intravenous methylprednisolone. Libraries were constructed in a second round of multiplex PCR, after which size selection and purification were performed. The libraries were sequenced on an Illumina HiSeq2000 using paired-end 100 bp reads. SOAPnuke was used to process the raw data, throwing out any read that contained adapters or uncalled bases, had a mean Phred below 15, or lacked an exact constant-primer or identifier match. High-quality paired reads were merged using COPE v1.2.5, and each unique nucleotide sequence was defined as a clonotype. Clonotypes were aligned to IMGT TRBV, TRBD and TRBJ reference segments using MiTCR v1.1. Analysis was restricted to V-J combinations with a frequency above 0.0001, which covered about 99% of repertoires. The TCS score was defined as the ratio of F50 (clonal expansion) to E x V (chaos), calculated using BLOSUM62-based TCRdist between CDR3 peptides within each V-J. Welch's t-statistics and random forest reduced roughly 500 V-J features to 13, which were used in a naive Bayes classifier (R e1071). Sample size was not statistically predetermined, and blinding of investigators to group allocation was not performed. The paper describes TCR Vbeta CDR3 sequencing of 140 or so peripheral blood samples, made up of roughly 45 ophthalmopathy patients, roughly 80 hyperthyroidism patients and about 17 progressor patients.

Specimen: peripheral blood mononuclear cells (PBMCs), collected at new diagnosis, from a patient treated with antithyroid drugs. Here the chain combines TRBV5-1 and TRBJ2-5; 7 bases in the middle match TRBD1. This TCR was recovered from a middle-aged man with Graves disease. Donor details come from another sample of the same person, matched by shared clones. The DNA sequence is as follows: TGCGCCAGCAGCTCCTTAGGGACAGAAGAGACCCAGTACTTC. It specifies CASSSLGTEETQYF.